The 10 T cell receptor beta chains listed next were all sequenced from one sample in a study of blood T cell repertoires in COVID-19. Produced via immunoSEQ multiplex PCR; TCRdb's table is partial and in-frame only. The sample contains approximately 360,000 clones, around 91% of which appear only once. What was sequenced was peripheral blood. These receptors were collected from a man aged 18-30 years with active or convalescent COVID-19.

The gene calls are TRBV7-8 and TRBJ1-5, with 9 bases fitting TRBD1. Per germline, CDR1 SGHVS and CDR2 FQNEAQ. This CDR3 contains 15 residues. V lost 4 bases, J lost 2 bases, and 3 bases stayed unmatched. The CDR3 protein is CASSWGQGGNQPQHF. CDR3 nucleotides: TGTGCCAGCAGCTGGGGACAGGGAGGCAATCAGCCCCAGCATTTT. Full variable domain (missing parts from reference TRBV7-8 and TRBJ1-5): GAGVSQSPRYKVAKRGQDVALRCDPISGHVSLFWYQQALGQGPEFLTYFQNEAQLDKSGLPSDRFFAERPEGSVSTLKIQRTQQEDSAVYLCASSWGQGGNQPQHFGDGTRLSIL.

The rearrangement uses TRBV11-2 and TRBJ1-4; 9 bases are shared with TRBD1. V gave up 1 base and J gave up 5 bases; unmatched junction bases: 2. The V gene's germline CDR1 is SGHAT and CDR2 FQNNGV. CDR3 length: 15 amino acids. The CDR3 here is CASSLVGTGNEKLFF. The CDR3 coding sequence is TGTGCCAGCAGCTTAGTTGGGACAGGGAATGAAAAACTGTTTTTT.

This chain links TRBV12-3 or TRBV12-4 with TRBJ1-5, with 7 bases identical to TRBD1. The junction had 8 bases not matched to a gene; V was cut back by 8 bases and J by 7 bases. This CDR3 has 13 amino acids. CDR3 bases: TGTGCCAGCGACGAGGGGGCGGGACAGCCCCAGCATTTT. Protein: CASDEGAGQPQHF.

The chain combines TRBV28 with TRBJ1-5; possibly TRBD1 for D (6 bases). This CDR3 contains 16 residues. Trimming left V 3 bases short and J 0 bases short, with 12 bases between. CDR1 is MDHEN, CDR2 SYDVKM, per germline. CDR3 in amino acids: CASSFRTAYSNQPQHF. In DNA, the CDR3 is TGTGCCAGCAGTTTCCGGACAGCATATAGCAATCAGCCCCAGCATTTT.

V gene TRBV5-8 combines with J gene TRBJ2-7; 8 bases are shared with TRBD1. With V trimmed by 0 bases and J by 1 base, 9 bases remained unmatched. CDR1 and CDR2 from the germline V gene are SGHTS and YDEGEE. The CDR3 consists of 17 residues. CDR3 residues: CASSLEVRTGLSYEQYF. In nucleotides, the CDR3 is TGTGCCAGCAGCTTGGAAGTCCGGACAGGGCTATCCTACGAGCAGTACTTC.

The CDR3 sequence is CASSQNPPRDTEAFF. The CDR3 nucleotides read TGTGCCAGCAGTCAAAATCCACCTCGGGACACTGAAGCTTTCTTT. J is TRBJ1-1 and V is TRBV7-9; D not resolved. The CDR3 has 15 residues. The V gene's germline CDR1 is SEHNR and CDR2 FQNEAQ (reference sequence). The V gene lost 6 bases and the J gene lost 3 bases, with 17 bases spanning the gap. Drawing the rest from reference TRBV7-9 and TRBJ1-1, the complete variable domain is DTGVSQNPRHKITKRGQNVTFRCDPISEHNRLYWYRQTLGQGPEFLTYFQNEAQLEKSRLLSDRFSAERPKGSFSTLEIQRTEQGDSAMYLCASSQNPPRDTEAFFGQGTRLTVV.

V usage is TRBV7-2 and J usage is TRBJ1-1; D is unresolved. CDR3 length equals 14 residues. Germline V gene lookup returns CDR1 SGHTA and CDR2 FQGNSA. Trimming took 5 bases from V and 6 from J, leaving 16 bases between them. The CDR3 loop reads CASSPTRVAPEAFF. The CDR3 DNA follows: TGTGCCAGCAGCCCAACGCGGGTTGCTCCTGAAGCTTTCTTT.

The chain uses TRBV6-5 and TRBJ1-5; D is perhaps TRBD1 (5 bases). V gave up 6 bases and J gave up 9 bases, with 15 bases separating them. The CDR3 totals 13 residues. Germline lookup yields CDR1 MNHEY and CDR2 SVGAGI. CDR3 region: CASRVTGGGPQHF. The CDR3, as DNA: TGTGCCAGCAGAGTTACCGGGGGAGGGCCCCAGCATTTT.

The chain uses TRBV18 and TRBJ2-3; D unresolved. Trimming left V 3 bases short and J 5 bases short, with 6 bases between. CDR1 KGHSH and CDR2 LQKENI come from the germline V gene. This CDR3 has 12 residues. CDR3 nucleotide sequence: TGTGCCAGCTCACCGACAAGAGATACGCAGTATTTT. Protein sequence: CASSPTRDTQYF.

This clone was picked up one time. The V gene is TRBV7-2, the J gene TRBJ2-5, with a possible D match to TRBD2 (6 bases). Germline CDR1 reads SGHTA; CDR2 reads FQGNSA. Trimming took off 5 bases at V and 5 bases at J, with 12 bases between the two ends. The CDR3 sequence is 13 residues long. DNA for the CDR3: TGTGCCAGCAGCGCACTAGGGAGGGAGACCCAGTACTTC. Protein product: CASSALGRETQYF.